This T cell receptor beta chain was sequenced during a study of PD-L1 blockade in urothelial cancer. The overall study: Blood analysis was done at 3 weeks (second dose) and 6 weeks after treatment began. There were a median of approximately 130,000 T cells in blood samples. Overall study results and limits: Blood TCR clonality below the median before treatment was a predictor of better survival.

A word on this clone: Its antigen is not known.

Documented time point: peripheral blood 6 weeks after treatment start. There are 14 residues in the CDR3. The V segment lost 4 bases and the J segment 13 bases; nucleotides outside the gene matches: 13. Germline loops: CDR1 SGHRS, CDR2 YFSETQ. TCRdb keeps only in-frame clones here, not all; method: immunoSEQ multiplex PCR. The sample has about 110,000 clones; less than 95% are singletons. The starting material was PBMCs, obtained around atezolizumab (anti-PD-L1) treatment. The chain couples TRBV5-1 to TRBJ2-3; 9 bases are a match to TRBD1. The sequence was collected from a man aged 60-69 years with urothelial cancer. Here the CDR3 DNA reads TGCGCCAGCAGCAGGGGACAGGGTGTGGTTGAGGAGTATTTT. Protein: CASSRGQGVVEEYF.